These T cell receptor beta chains were read from a single sample in a study of blood T cell repertoires in COVID-19. The assay was immunoSEQ multiplex PCR, and TCRdb's table has in-frame clones only and misses some. This sample has 300,000 to 450,000 clones, with approximately 90% found just once. Sequenced material: PBMCs or T cells enriched from blood (not recorded which). The receptors come from a woman under 30 who had recovered from COVID-19. Each CDR3 is given with its conserved first and last residue. A D gene is named only where the DNA matches it firmly. Expanded clones are given a class, and other clones once, few, many or no size at all.

TRBJ1-2 TRBV18 TRBD1 - CASSPGQGTPYGYTF TGTGCCAGCTCACCTGGACAGGGGACGCCCTATGGCTACACCTTC
TRBJ2-1 TRBV5-4 TRBD1 - CASSLLGQGDEQFF TGTGCCAGCAGCCTGCTTGGACAGGGAGATGAGCAGTTCTTC
TRBJ1-4 TRBV27 - - CASSFTSYAEKLFF TGTGCCAGCAGTTTCACCAGTTACGCTGAAAAACTGTTTTTT
TRBJ1-2 TRBV6-1 - - CASSENRLAYGYTF TGTGCCAGCAGTGAAAATCGATTGGCTTATGGCTACACCTTC
TRBJ1-4 TRBV5-1 - once CASSPSPGDTNEKLFF TGCGCCAGCAGCCCCTCACCGGGGGACACTAATGAAAAACTGTTTTTT
TRBJ2-7 TRBV18 - - CASSNQGSYEQYF TGTGCCAGCTCAAACCAGGGGTCCTACGAGCAGTACTTC
TRBJ1-4 TRBV9 - - CASSVAGGTGEKLFF TGTGCCAGCAGCGTAGCGGGGGGGACTGGTGAAAAACTGTTTTTT
TRBJ1-4 TRBV7-6 TRBD1 - CASSLAGQGVVEKLFF TGTGCCAGCAGCTTAGCGGGACAGGGGGTGGTTGAAAAACTGTTTTTT
TRBJ1-2 TRBV6-5 - - CANLQPRGGYTF TGTGCCAACCTCCAACCCAGGGGTGGCTACACCTTC
TRBJ1-1 TRBV19 - - CASSVTRMNTEAFF TGTGCCAGTAGCGTTACGCGAATGAACACTGAAGCTTTCTTT
TRBJ1-2 TRBV27 TRBD1 - CASRRRDRGLYGYTF TGTGCCAGCAGGCGTCGGGACAGGGGGCTCTATGGCTACACCTTC
TRBJ1-3 TRBV30 - - CAWSASGNTIYF TGTGCCTGGAGCGCGTCCGGAAACACCATATATTTT
TRBJ1-3 TRBV5-6 - once CASSSGQPGNTIYF TGTGCCAGCAGCAGCGGACAGCCTGGAAACACCATATATTTT
TRBJ2-7 TRBV3-1/TRBV3-2 - - CASSQDLYEQYF TGTGCCAGCAGCCAAGATCTCTACGAGCAGTACTTC
TRBJ2-1 TRBV19 TRBD2 - CASSTTSGYNEQFF TGTGCCAGTAGTACGACTAGCGGGTACAATGAGCAGTTCTTC
TRBJ1-1 TRBV5-1 TRBD1 - CASSSGQGNTEAFF TGCGCCAGCAGCTCAGGACAGGGGAACACTGAAGCTTTCTTT
TRBJ1-4 TRBV6-5 TRBD1 - CASRPTGAGEKLFF TGTGCCAGCAGACCGACAGGGGCGGGTGAAAAACTGTTTTTT
TRBJ2-1 TRBV6-5 TRBD1 - CASRAWTGGRTEQFF TGTGCCAGCAGAGCCTGGACAGGGGGGCGCACTGAGCAGTTCTTC
TRBJ2-3 TRBV29-1 TRBD2 - CSVEKGQTLAGATTADTQYF TGCAGCGTTGAAAAGGGTCAGACGCTAGCGGGAGCAACGACCGCAGATACGCAGTATTTT
TRBJ2-1 TRBV5-1 - - CASSFIRETYNEQFF TGCGCCAGCAGCTTTATTCGGGAAACCTACAATGAGCAGTTCTTC
TRBJ2-5 TRBV5-6 - - CASSLGGGQTQYF TGTGCCAGCAGCTTGGGAGGGGGACAGACCCAGTACTTC
TRBJ2-3 TRBV5-1 TRBD1 - CASNYQGGTDTQYF TGCGCCAGCAACTATCAGGGGGGCACAGATACGCAGTATTTT
TRBJ1-4 TRBV7-2 TRBD1 - CASSSGQGEKLFF TGTGCCAGCAGCTCGGGACAGGGGGAAAAACTGTTTTTT
TRBJ1-3 TRBV6-5 - few CASSPEGGAGNTIYF TGTGCCAGCAGTCCGGAGGGGGGGGCTGGAAACACCATATATTTT
TRBJ2-3 TRBV7-3 - - CASSALGGDSDTQYF TGTGCCAGCAGCGCCCTCGGCGGGGACTCAGATACGCAGTATTTT
TRBJ1-3 TRBV30 TRBD1 - CAWSDRGRNTIYF TGTGCCTGGAGTGACAGGGGAAGAAACACCATATATTTT
TRBJ1-2 TRBV27 - once CASSLMSDLLRGGYGYTF TGTGCCAGCAGTTTAATGTCGGATCTGTTACGGGGAGGCTATGGCTACACCTTC
TRBJ2-1 TRBV6-4 TRBD1 - CASSALNRGLSYNEQFF TGTGCCAGCAGTGCCCTCAACAGGGGGCTTTCCTACAATGAGCAGTTCTTC
TRBJ1-2 TRBV5-6 - - CASSLMAGADGYTF TGTGCCAGCAGCTTGATGGCGGGGGCGGATGGCTACACCTTC